This T cell receptor beta chain was obtained from a study of post-analysis software for immune sequencing data. Study-wide background: There were relapsing-remitting, secondary progressive and progressive-relapsing multiple sclerosis among the disease courses included.

A remark on this clonotype: Antigen unknown.

Study-wide points: Controls had lower frequencies than patients of about 5 TRBV segments, which included TRBV5-6, TRBV5-1 and TRBV20-1. By F measure, samples from a shared preparation batch strongly co-clustered. Compared against controls, patients with multiple sclerosis displayed significantly lower normalized Chao1 diversity.

The CDR3 extends over 15 amino acids. Germline assignment: CDR1 SGHTA and CDR2 FQGTGA. The germline V and J ends were trimmed by 5 bases and 8 bases, with 19 bases remaining between them. Built from TCR beta cDNA, the libraries had unique molecular identifiers in them. Yield was 450,000 to 650,000 cDNA molecules from roughly 0.93 to 9.6 million T cells. MiXCR, applied by TCRdb to the PCR reads, yields one record per CDR3 protein. Here the sample spans 650,000 to 850,000 distinct CDR3 sequences, about 57% being singletons. The source of this sequence is a girl between 10 and 17 years old with multiple sclerosis. Sequencing input: blood. The gene calls are TRBV7-3 and TRBJ2-1; D perhaps matches TRBD1 (6 bases). The CDR3: CASSPPTGTTDEQFF. The CDR3 DNA reads as TGTGCCAGCAGCCCCCCCACAGGGACCACGGATGAGCAGTTCTTC.